The 27 T cell receptor beta chains below all came from one sample that was sequenced in a study of T-cell reconstitution after alpha-beta-depleted transplantation in children. Unique molecular identifiers were incorporated into the prepared TCRbeta library. MiXCR was run by TCRdb on the PCR reads, yielding one entry per CDR3 protein. Of fewer than 350,000 distinct CDR3 sequences in the sample, around a tenth were seen once. This specimen consisted of peripheral blood, obtained 180 days after TCRalphabeta/CD19-depleted stem cell transplant. These receptor sequences come from a male patient aged 2 to 10 who had a stem cell transplant for chronic granulomatous disease, so the T cells may come from the graft donor.

The table lists this clonotype with many counts. The genes are TRBV28 and TRBJ2-7; the D is unclear. CDR3 length: 14 amino acids. CDR1 and CDR2 (germline): MDHEN, SYDVKM. V was trimmed by 6 bases and J by 4 bases, leaving 16 bases between them. The CDR3 reads CASSYSAVRYEQYF. The CDR3 DNA follows: TGTGCCAGCAGCTATTCAGCCGTTCGGTACGAGCAGTACTTC.

This clonotype appeared many times. The CDR3 DNA sequence: TGTGCCAGTACCCCAGGGGGACCGCCGAACGGGCAGTTCTTC. Translated: CASTPGGPPNGQFF. The chain has TRBV19 and TRBJ2-1; 7 bases agree with TRBD1. Trimming took 7 bases from V and 12 from J; bases not matched to a gene: 15. The CDR3 is made up of 14 amino acids. CDR1 is LNHDA and CDR2 is SQIVND in the germline V gene (reference sequence).

This clonotype was seen many times. The V and J genes are TRBV5-5 and TRBJ2-2; D gene unclear. The CDR3 covers 11 residues. Germline CDR1 is SGHKS and CDR2 is YYEKEE (reference sequence). Written as DNA, the CDR3 is TGTGCAGTGGCCGACGGCGGGGAGCTGTTTTTT. This codes for CAVADGGELFF.

This clonotype was detected ten times or more. The rearrangement uses TRBV7-6 and TRBJ2-1, with 8 bases identical to TRBD2. Germline assignment: CDR1 SGHVS and CDR2 FNYEAQ. This CDR3 spans 14 amino acids. V shed 7 bases, J shed 1 base, and the junction held 3 bases outside the gene matches. The CDR3 loop reads CASNSGGSYNEQFF. The CDR3 DNA sequence: TGTGCCAGCAACAGCGGGGGTTCCTACAATGAGCAGTTCTTC.

V is TRBV20-1 and J is TRBJ2-1; TRBD2 matches 7 bases. The V and J ends lost 3 bases and 10 bases, in that order; junction bases with no gene match: 3. Germline CDR1 DFQATT, CDR2 SNEGSKA (reference sequence). The CDR3 is 11 amino acids. Here the CDR3 reads CSASRDYEQFF. CDR3 nucleotide sequence: TGCAGTGCTAGTAGGGACTACGAGCAGTTCTTC.

There are a few counts of this clonotype. The chain combines TRBV12-5 with TRBJ2-6; 7 positions match TRBD1. Trimming took 0 bases from V and 0 from J; bases not matched to a gene: 11. This CDR3 contains 20 residues. Per germline, CDR1 LGHNT and CDR2 FRNRAP. The CDR3 loop reads CASGLVIKQGLTSGANVLTF. DNA for the CDR3: TGTGCTAGTGGTTTGGTCATCAAACAGGGGCTGACCTCTGGGGCCAACGTCCTGACTTTC.

This clonotype was counted ten times or more. The CDR3 region is CSARDRPTQYTQYF. The CDR3 nucleotides are TGCAGTGCTAGAGATCGACCTACTCAATATACGCAGTATTTT. V gene TRBV20-1 combines with J gene TRBJ2-3; D is unresolved. The V gene's germline CDR1 is DFQATT and CDR2 SNEGSKA (reference sequence). This CDR3 is built from 14 residues. V lost 0 bases and J 7 bases, leaving 14 bases between the germline ends.

This clonotype came up many times. This sequence joins TRBV20-1 and TRBJ2-7; 8 bases are a match to TRBD2. The CDR3 is made up of 14 amino acids. Trimming at V came to 6 bases and at J to 3 bases, leaving 10 bases not matched to a gene. Germline-derived CDR1 and CDR2 are DFQATT and SNEGSKA (reference sequence). The CDR3 loop reads CSAATSGLGYEQYF. The CDR3 nucleotides are TGCAGTGCGGCCACTAGCGGCCTCGGCTACGAGCAGTACTTC.

This clonotype was counted ten times or more. The chain recombines TRBV29-1 with TRBJ2-3; D not resolved. Germline CDR1 reads SQVTM; CDR2 reads ANQGSEA. There are 15 residues in the CDR3. Deletions cut 7 bases from V and 3 bases from J, with 20 bases between. CDR3 in amino acids: CSAPKGSGLTDTQYF. CDR3 nucleotides: TGCAGCGCCCCCAAAGGTTCGGGCCTTACAGATACGCAGTATTTT.

This clonotype was recorded at least ten times. V gene TRBV20-1 combines with J gene TRBJ2-2; 11 nucleotides align to TRBD1. V shed 6 bases, J shed 0 bases, and the junction held 6 bases outside the gene matches. This CDR3 comprises 16 residues. The germline gives CDR1 DFQATT, CDR2 SNEGSKA (reference sequence). CDR3 in amino acids: CSAGQGVSANTGELFF. The CDR3 nucleotides read TGCAGTGCGGGACAGGGGGTATCCGCGAACACCGGGGAGCTGTTTTTT.

This clonotype came up once. It may be a read error: a sequence one base away is much more abundant. This chain uses TRBV4-1 with TRBJ2-7; the match to TRBD1 covers 8 bases. The CDR3 runs to 17 residues. Germline V gene data show CDR1 as MGHRA and CDR2 as YSYEKL. The CDR3 coding sequence is TGCGCCTGCAGCCAATTTCCCGGGACAGGAAATCCCTACGAGCAGTACTTC. Its protein product is CACSQFPGTGNPYEQYF.

This rearrangement joins TRBV19 to TRBJ2-1; D is perhaps TRBD2 (5 bases). CDR3 size: 14 residues. Trimming took off 5 bases at V and 2 bases at J, with 10 bases between the two ends. CDR1 is LNHDA, CDR2 SQIVND, per germline (reference sequence). The CDR3 protein is CASSSSLAYNEQFF. For the CDR3, the DNA is TGTGCCAGTAGTTCGTCACTAGCCTACAATGAGCAGTTCTTC.

This clonotype appeared many times. The rearrangement uses TRBV10-1 and TRBJ2-1; D gene unclear. The CDR3 loop spans 13 amino acids. The ends were cut back, 4 bases at V and 9 bases at J, with 13 bases in the middle. Germline lookup yields CDR1 WNHNN and CDR2 SYGVQD (reference sequence). The CDR3 sequence: CASSGVGVSEQFF. In DNA, the CDR3 is TGCGCCAGCAGTGGGGTTGGAGTGAGTGAGCAGTTCTTC.

Remarks on this clonotype: A much larger clonotype is one base distant, so this may be a read error. The CDR3, as DNA: TGCGCCAGCAGCTACAGGGACACCGGGGAGCTGTCTTTT. Protein: CASSYRDTGELSF. The rearrangement joins TRBV5-1 to TRBJ2-2, with D possibly being TRBD1 (6 bases). CDR1 SGHRS and CDR2 YFSETQ come from the germline V gene. The CDR3 has 13 amino acids.

A remark on this clonotype: A much more abundant neighbour one base away suggests this may be a read error. The chain recombines TRBV5-8 with TRBJ2-5, with D tentatively TRBD2 (6 bases). V was clipped by 5 bases and J by 10 bases, with 21 bases between them. This CDR3 is 14 amino acids long. CDR1 is SGHTS and CDR2 is YDEGEE in the germline V gene. CDR3 amino acids: CASRAESHRGNQYF. In DNA, the CDR3 is TGTGCCAGCAGAGCTGAGTCCCACCGGGGGAACCAGTACTTC.

This clonotype came up many times. The chain couples TRBV7-2 to TRBJ2-7; 8 bases agree with TRBD1. CDR1 is SGHTA, CDR2 FQGNSA, per germline. The trim removed 3 bases at V and 5 bases at J, leaving 24 bases unmatched. This CDR3 is built from 20 residues. The CDR3 sequence: CASSLYGQGQGMAGDHEQYF. The CDR3 region has the DNA TGTGCCAGCAGCTTGTATGGGCAAGGACAGGGTATGGCCGGTGACCACGAGCAGTACTTC.

In its sample, this clonotype was seen many times. The chain links TRBV7-8 to TRBJ2-2; maybe TRBD2 (6 bases). The CDR3 loop spans 15 amino acids. Trimming took 7 bases from V and 6 from J, leaving 18 bases between them. The germline gives CDR1 SGHVS, CDR2 FQNEAQ. The CDR3 loop reads CASTKTGEKSGELFF. The CDR3, as DNA: TGTGCCAGCACAAAAACGGGAGAAAAGTCCGGGGAGCTGTTTTTT.

There are many counts of this clonotype. The J gene is TRBJ2-5, the V gene TRBV11-2; 7 bases are shared with TRBD1. The J segment lost 6 bases and the V segment lost 4 bases, leaving 8 bases of the junction unmatched. The CDR3 loop spans 14 amino acids. Germline V CDR1 and CDR2: SGHAT, FQNNGV. This CDR3 reads CASSSMTGRQTQYF. In DNA form, the CDR3 reads TGTGCCAGCAGCTCGATGACAGGGCGACAGACCCAGTACTTC.

This clonotype showed up many times. The V and J genes are TRBV6-5 and TRBJ2-1; 10 positions match TRBD2. The CDR3 is made up of 14 amino acids. With V trimmed by 10 bases and J by 3 bases, 6 bases remained unmatched. The V gene's germline CDR1 is MNHEY and CDR2 SVGAGI. Here the CDR3 reads CATIGLAVYNEQFF. The CDR3 nucleotides are TGTGCCACAATAGGACTAGCGGTCTACAATGAGCAGTTCTTC.

The chain has TRBV12-3 or TRBV12-4 and TRBJ1-4; 7 bases align to TRBD1. The V and J ends lost 7 bases and 3 bases, in that order; junction bases with no gene match: 8. This CDR3 contains 15 residues. CDR3 protein: CASNAMGQPNEKLFF. As DNA, the CDR3 is TGTGCCAGCAATGCGATGGGACAGCCTAATGAAAAACTGTTTTTT.

This clonotype was observed many times. V usage is TRBV29-1 and J usage is TRBJ2-3; D unclear. V was clipped by 2 bases and J by 4 bases, with 7 bases between them. Germline CDR1 is SQVTM and CDR2 is ANQGSEA. The CDR3 length is 12 residues. The CDR3, as DNA: TGCAGCGTTGAACCTCGTCCAGATACGCAGTATTTT. Translated: CSVEPRPDTQYF.

This clonotype has ten or more counts. The V and J genes are TRBV5-5 and TRBJ2-6, with 10 bases aligning to TRBD1. Germline assignment: CDR1 SGHKS and CDR2 YYEKEE (reference sequence). The CDR3 is 16 residues long. Trimming at V came to 6 bases and at J to 2 bases, leaving 5 bases not matched to a gene. Here the CDR3 reads CASTRQGATGANVLTF. CDR3 DNA sequence: TGTGCCAGCACGAGACAGGGGGCAACTGGGGCCAACGTCCTGACTTTC.

This clonotype was detected many times. The J gene is TRBJ2-5, the V gene TRBV19; D remains ambiguous. Germline values: CDR1 LNHDA, CDR2 SQIVND (reference sequence). Trimming cost V 1 base and J 5 bases, with 8 bases left between them. The CDR3 sequence is 13 residues long. The CDR3 protein is CASSIARGETQYF. The CDR3 DNA is TGTGCCAGTAGTATAGCCCGTGGGGAGACCCAGTACTTC.

This clonotype was counted at least ten times. CDR3 loop: CASSLAVGGGPVEQFF. In nucleotides, the CDR3 is TGTGCCAGCAGCTTAGCCGTGGGGGGAGGGCCGGTTGAGCAGTTCTTC. The rearrangement uses TRBV7-6 and TRBJ2-1, with 7 bases aligning to TRBD2. J was trimmed by 9 bases and V by 0 bases; bases with no gene match: 11. Germline V CDR1 and CDR2: SGHVS, FNYEAQ. The CDR3 consists of 16 residues.

This clonotype was recorded at least ten times. This chain joins TRBV5-1 and TRBJ2-5, with 10 nucleotides matching TRBD2. Per the germline V gene, CDR1 is SGHRS and CDR2 is YFSETQ. The CDR3 has 16 amino acids. The V and J ends lost 2 bases and 1 base, in that order; junction bases with no gene match: 5. In DNA, the CDR3 is TGCGCCAGCAGCTTAGGACTAGCGGCCGTCCAAGAGACCCAGTACTTC. Translating gives CASSLGLAAVQETQYF.

This clonotype was counted many times. The chain uses TRBV3-1 and TRBJ1-5; TRBD1 is a possible D gene (5 bases). The CDR3 has 15 amino acids. V dropped 0 bases and J dropped 2 bases, with 8 bases sitting between them. The germline gives CDR1 LGHDT, CDR2 YNNKEL (reference sequence). CDR3 region: CASSQDQGGNQPQHF. The CDR3 DNA is TGTGCCAGCAGCCAAGATCAGGGCGGCAATCAGCCCCAGCATTTT.

This clonotype was picked up many times. This rearrangement joins TRBV7-9 to TRBJ1-3; D is unclear. Germline CDR1 is SEHNR and CDR2 is FQNEAQ (reference sequence). V gave up 3 bases and J gave up 0 bases, with 9 bases separating them. There are 15 residues in the CDR3. The DNA of the CDR3 is TGTGCCAGCAGCTTGCAGGACCTCTCTGGAAACACCATATATTTT. Translated, it gives CASSLQDLSGNTIYF.